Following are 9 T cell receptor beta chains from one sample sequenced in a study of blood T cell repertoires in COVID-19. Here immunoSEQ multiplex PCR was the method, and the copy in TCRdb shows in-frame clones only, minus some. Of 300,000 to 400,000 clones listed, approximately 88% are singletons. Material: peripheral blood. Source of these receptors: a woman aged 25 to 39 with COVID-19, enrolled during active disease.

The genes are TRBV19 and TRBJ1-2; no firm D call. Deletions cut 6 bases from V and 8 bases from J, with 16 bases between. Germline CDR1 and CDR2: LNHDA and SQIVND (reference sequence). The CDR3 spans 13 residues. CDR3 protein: CASSYLTGGGYTF. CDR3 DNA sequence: TGTGCCAGTAGCTATCTTACGGGAGGAGGCTACACCTTC.

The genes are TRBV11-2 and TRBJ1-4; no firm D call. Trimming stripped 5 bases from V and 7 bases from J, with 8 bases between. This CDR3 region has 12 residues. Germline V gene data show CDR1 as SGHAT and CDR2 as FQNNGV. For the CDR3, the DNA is TGTGCCAGCAGCCCCCTGAGTGAAAAACTGTTTTTT. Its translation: CASSPLSEKLFF.

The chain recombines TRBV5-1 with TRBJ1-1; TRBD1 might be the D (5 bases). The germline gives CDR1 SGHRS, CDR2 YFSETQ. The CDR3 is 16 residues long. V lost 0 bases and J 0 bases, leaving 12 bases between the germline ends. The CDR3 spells CASSLGGAGMNTEAFF. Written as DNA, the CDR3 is TGCGCCAGCAGCTTGGGAGGGGCGGGAATGAACACTGAAGCTTTCTTT.

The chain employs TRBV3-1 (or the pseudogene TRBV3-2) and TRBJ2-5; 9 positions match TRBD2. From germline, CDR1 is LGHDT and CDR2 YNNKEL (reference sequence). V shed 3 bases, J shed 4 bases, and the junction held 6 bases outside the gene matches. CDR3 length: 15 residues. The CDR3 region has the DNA TGTGCCAGCAGCCAGGGCCTAGCGGGGAGAGAGACCCAGTACTTC. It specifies CASSQGLAGRETQYF.

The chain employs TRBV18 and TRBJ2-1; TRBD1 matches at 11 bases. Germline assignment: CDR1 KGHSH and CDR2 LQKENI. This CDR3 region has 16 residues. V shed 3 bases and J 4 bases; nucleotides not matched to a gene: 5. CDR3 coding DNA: TGTGCCAGCTCACCCCTCCGGGACAGGGGGTACAATGAGCAGTTCTTC. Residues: CASSPLRDRGYNEQFF.

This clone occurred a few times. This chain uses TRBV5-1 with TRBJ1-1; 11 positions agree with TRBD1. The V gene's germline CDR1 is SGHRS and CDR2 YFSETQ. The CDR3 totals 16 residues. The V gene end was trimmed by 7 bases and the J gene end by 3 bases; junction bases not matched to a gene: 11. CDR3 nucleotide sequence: TGCGCCAGCGCCCTCGGGGGACAGGGGGGACACACTGAAGCTTTCTTT. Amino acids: CASALGGQGGHTEAFF.

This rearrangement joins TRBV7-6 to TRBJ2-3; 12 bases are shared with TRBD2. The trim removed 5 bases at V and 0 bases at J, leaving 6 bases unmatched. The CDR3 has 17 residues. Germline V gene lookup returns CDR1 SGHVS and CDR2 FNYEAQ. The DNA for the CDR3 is TGTGCCAGCAGCCGAGGACTAGCGGGGACTAGCACAGATACGCAGTATTTT. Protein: CASSRGLAGTSTDTQYF.

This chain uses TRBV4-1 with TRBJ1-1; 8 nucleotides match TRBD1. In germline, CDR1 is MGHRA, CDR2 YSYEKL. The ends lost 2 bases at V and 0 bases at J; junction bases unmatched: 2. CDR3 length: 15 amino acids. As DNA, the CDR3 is TGCGCCAGCAGCCAAATACAGGGGGTGAACACTGAAGCTTTCTTT. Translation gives CASSQIQGVNTEAFF.

The CDR3: CASSDTGGSGEKLFF. As DNA, the CDR3 is TGTGCCAGCAGCGACACAGGGGGTTCAGGTGAAAAACTGTTTTTT. The chain links TRBV9 to TRBJ1-4; 8 nucleotides align to TRBD1. This CDR3 comprises 15 residues. Germline CDR1 and CDR2: SGDLS and YYNGEE. V lost 3 bases, J lost 7 bases, and 8 bases stayed unmatched.